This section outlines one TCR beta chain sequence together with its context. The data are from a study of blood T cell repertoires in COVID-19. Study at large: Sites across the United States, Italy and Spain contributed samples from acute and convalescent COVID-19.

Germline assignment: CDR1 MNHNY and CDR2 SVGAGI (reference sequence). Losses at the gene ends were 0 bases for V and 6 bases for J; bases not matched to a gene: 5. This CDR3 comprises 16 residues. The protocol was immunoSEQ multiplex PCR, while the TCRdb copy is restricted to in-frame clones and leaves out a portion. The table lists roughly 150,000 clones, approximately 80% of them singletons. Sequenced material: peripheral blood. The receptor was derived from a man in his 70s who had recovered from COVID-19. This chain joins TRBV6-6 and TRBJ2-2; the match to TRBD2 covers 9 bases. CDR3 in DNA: TGTGCCAGCAGTTACTCTTCTAGCGGGATTTCCGGGGAGCTGTTTTTT. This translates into CASSYSSSGISGELFF.